This T cell receptor (beta chain) was sequenced during a study of cytomegalovirus exposure and HLA in healthy donors. Study at large: An early release of data contained 75 million to 90 million unique TCRs, which came from HLA-typed donors.

PCR amplification relied on 60 Vbeta primers (plus 13 Jbeta primers). Some clones are missing from TCRdb's copy, which holds only in-frame ones; the method was immunoSEQ multiplex PCR. The data hold roughly 130,000 clones, with around 70% observed a single time. The specimen sequenced was PBMCs. The sequence was obtained from a man aged 25 to 40 in good health and CMV-seropositive.

The CDR3 sequence is CASSLESVTKNIQYF. Here the CDR3 DNA reads TGTGCCAGCAGCTTAGAAAGTGTCACAAAAAACATTCAGTACTTC. The chain is built from TRBV7-9 and TRBJ2-4, with D uncertain. Germline V gene sequence: CDR1 SEHNR, CDR2 FQNEAQ (reference sequence). The CDR3 covers 15 residues. V gave up 1 base and J gave up 4 bases, with 11 bases separating them.